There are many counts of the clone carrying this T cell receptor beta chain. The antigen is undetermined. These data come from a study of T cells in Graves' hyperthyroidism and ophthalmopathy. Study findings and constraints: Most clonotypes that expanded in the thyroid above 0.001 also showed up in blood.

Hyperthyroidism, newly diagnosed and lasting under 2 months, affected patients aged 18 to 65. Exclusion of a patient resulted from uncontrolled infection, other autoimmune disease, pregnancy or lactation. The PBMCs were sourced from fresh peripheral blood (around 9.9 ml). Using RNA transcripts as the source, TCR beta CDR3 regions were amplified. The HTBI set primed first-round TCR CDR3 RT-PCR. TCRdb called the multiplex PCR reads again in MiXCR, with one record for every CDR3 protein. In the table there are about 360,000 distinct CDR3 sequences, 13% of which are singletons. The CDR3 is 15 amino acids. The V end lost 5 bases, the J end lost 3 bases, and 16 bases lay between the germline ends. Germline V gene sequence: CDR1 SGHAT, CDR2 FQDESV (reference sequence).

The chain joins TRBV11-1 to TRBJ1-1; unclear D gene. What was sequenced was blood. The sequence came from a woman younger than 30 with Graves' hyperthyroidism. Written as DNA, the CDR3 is TGTGCCAGCAGCCGTGGAGGCAGATCGTACACTGAAGCTTTCTTT. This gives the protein CASSRGGRSYTEAFF.